Each of the 4 T cell receptor beta chains below was sequenced from the same sample in a study of T cell clonality in common variable immunodeficiency. Assay: immunoSEQ multiplex PCR; the TCRdb copy retains only in-frame clones and omits some. There are 30,000 to 40,000 clones in the sample, none observed a single time. Sequenced sample: peripheral blood mononuclear cells. Source of these receptors: a person aged 18-69 years in good health.

The table lists this clone with many counts. Read sequence stops 3 residues before the CDR3 end, and the germline J gene provides the missing end. This chain connects TRBV30 to TRBJ2-7; D call uncertain. The CDR3 loop spans 11 amino acids. Between the trimmed V and J ends, which lost 8 bases and 2 bases, there was a span of 10 bases. Per germline, CDR1 GTSNPN and CDR2 SVGIG (reference sequence). The sequenced CDR3 bases are TGTGCCGGCGGTGGCCCCTACGAG. As protein: CAGGGPYE. From start to end, the CDR3 is CAGGGPYEQYF.

In its sample, this clone was seen many times. With the read ending 3 residues before the CDR3 end, the germline J gene is used to fill in that end. The chain joins TRBV6-4 to TRBJ2-5; D possibly uses TRBD1 or TRBD2 (5 bases each). Trimming removed 6 bases at V and 5 bases at J, with 13 bases between. The germline CDR1 and CDR2 sequences are MRHNA and SNTAGT. This CDR3 contains 13 residues. The CDR3 DNA, read in part, is TGTGCCAGCAGCTATAACGAGGGGGAGACC. Translated, it gives CASSYNEGET. The whole CDR3 reads CASSYNEGETQYF.

This clone occurred many times. The missing CDR3 end, 3 residues past where the read stops, is filled in from the germline J gene. The J gene is TRBJ2-7, the V gene TRBV2, with 10 bases lining up with TRBD2. CDR1 is SNHLY and CDR2 is FYNNEI in the germline V gene. The trim removed 9 bases at V and 2 bases at J, leaving 4 bases unmatched. This CDR3 has 13 residues. The part of the CDR3 DNA that was read is TGTGCCAGGAGGACTAGCGGCACCTACGAG. It yields the protein CARRTSGTYE. The entire CDR3 protein is CARRTSGTYEQYF.

This clone was counted ten times or more. The CDR3 end is not reached by the read, which stops 3 residues before it; the germline J gene fills it in. This chain joins TRBV20-1 and TRBJ1-1; 7 bases are shared with TRBD1. The CDR3 consists of 14 residues. Trimming removed 2 bases from V and 2 bases from J; junction bases left unmatched: 5. The germline V gene has CDR1 DFQATT and CDR2 SNEGSKA (reference sequence). The covered CDR3 bases are TGCAGTGCTAGACGGGAGGGGGCAAACACTGAA. Its translation is CSARREGANTE. The CDR3 in full is CSARREGANTEAFF.